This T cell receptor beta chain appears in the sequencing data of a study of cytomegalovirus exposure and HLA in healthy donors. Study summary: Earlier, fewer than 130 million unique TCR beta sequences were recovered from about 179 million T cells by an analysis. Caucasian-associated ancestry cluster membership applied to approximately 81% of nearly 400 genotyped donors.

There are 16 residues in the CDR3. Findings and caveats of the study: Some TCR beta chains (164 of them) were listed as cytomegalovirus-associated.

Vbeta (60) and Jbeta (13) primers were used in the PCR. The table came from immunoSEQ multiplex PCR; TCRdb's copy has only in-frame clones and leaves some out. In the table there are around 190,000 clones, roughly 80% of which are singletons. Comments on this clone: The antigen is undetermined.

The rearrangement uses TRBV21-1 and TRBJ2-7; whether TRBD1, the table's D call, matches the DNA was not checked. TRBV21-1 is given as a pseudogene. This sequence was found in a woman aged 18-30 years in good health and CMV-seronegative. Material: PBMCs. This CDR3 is CASSKSRGQGRYEQYF. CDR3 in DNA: TGTGCCAGCAGCAAAAGTAGAGGACAGGGACGCTACGAGCAGTACTTC.